A single sample is the source of the 26 T cell receptor beta chains below, sequenced in a study of shared clonotypes between healthy human individuals. Assay: immunoSEQ multiplex PCR; the TCRdb copy retains only in-frame clones and omits some. The sample shows some 2,500,000 clones, about nine tenths of them seen only once. Material: naive CD4+ T cells from PBMCs. This sample's subset: CD45RA+ positively selected. These receptors were taken from a man between 18 and 29 years old in good health. Some clones in this sample may be carry-over from other donors' samples.

The CDR3 loop reads CASSFSGGRTEAFF. Here the CDR3 DNA reads TGTGCCAGCAGTTTTTCAGGGGGACGTACTGAAGCTTTCTTT. V usage is TRBV28 and J usage is TRBJ1-1; 7 bases are shared with TRBD1. The germline gives CDR1 MDHEN, CDR2 SYDVKM. J lost 5 bases, V lost 3 bases, and 6 bases had no gene match. The CDR3 has 14 amino acids.

In the case of this clone: This specimen includes other DNA sequences encoding the same CDR3. This chain connects TRBV5-1 to TRBJ2-7, with 7 nucleotides matching TRBD1. Trimming took 2 bases from V and 0 from J; bases not matched to a gene: 2. Germline V gives CDR1 SGHRS, CDR2 YFSETQ. The CDR3 sequence is 14 residues long. CDR3 DNA sequence: TGCGCCAGCAGCTTTTCAGGGGGCTCCTACGAGCAGTACTTC. This translates into CASSFSGGSYEQYF.

The chain carries TRBV11-2 and TRBJ1-5, with D uncertain. This CDR3 is 14 amino acids long. The V end was cut by 5 bases, the J end by 4 bases, with 12 bases between. Germline loops: CDR1 SGHAT, CDR2 FQNNGV. CDR3 in amino acids: CASSPSNFNQPQHF. CDR3 nucleotides: TGTGCCAGCAGCCCGTCCAATTTTAATCAGCCCCAGCATTTT.

The chain combines TRBV13 with TRBJ1-5, with D unclear. CDR3 size: 13 residues. The V and J ends lost 0 bases and 5 bases respectively, with 5 bases between them. Per germline, CDR1 PRHDT and CDR2 FYEKMQ (reference sequence). The CDR3 DNA reads TGTGCCAGCAGCTTAGGCCAGGATCAGCCCCAGCATTTT. This translates into CASSLGQDQPQHF.

The chain employs TRBV21-1 and TRBJ2-7; the D call TRBD2 from the table was never checked on the DNA. TRBV21-1 is designated a pseudogene. The CDR3 is 22 amino acids. Here the CDR3 reads CASSKSVEFTIGLAGLSYEQYF. CDR3 DNA sequence: TGTGCCAGCAGCAAATCCGTAGAGTTCACTATCGGACTAGCGGGCCTCTCCTACGAGCAGTACTTC.

The chain combines TRBV15 with TRBJ2-3, with TRBD2 as a possible D gene (6 bases). V lost 6 bases, J lost 0 bases, and 10 bases lay in between. CDR1 and CDR2 (germline): LNHNV, YYDKDF (reference sequence). This CDR3 comprises 14 residues. The DNA of the CDR3 is TGTGCCACCAGGGGAGGCGGGAGCACAGATACGCAGTATTTT. Residues: CATRGGGSTDTQYF. Supplemented by reference TRBV15 and TRBJ2-3, the full variable domain reads DAMVIQNPRYQVTQFGKPVTLSCSQTLNHNVMYWYQQKSSQAPKLLFHYYDKDFNNEADTPDNFQSRRPNTSFCFLDIRSPGLGDTAMYLCATRGGGSTDTQYFGPGTRLTVL.

This chain connects TRBV6-5 to TRBJ1-1, with a weak D call TRBD1 (5 bases). Trimming shortened V by 0 bases and J by 0 bases, and 8 bases separated the two germline ends. The germline CDR1 and CDR2 sequences are MNHEY and SVGAGI. The CDR3 runs 15 residues. Here the CDR3 DNA reads TGTGCCAGCAGTTACTCCTGGGGGGTGAACACTGAAGCTTTCTTT. It encodes CASSYSWGVNTEAFF.

The J gene is TRBJ2-7, the V gene TRBV6-5, with 7 positions matching TRBD2. Germline V gene data show CDR1 as MNHEY and CDR2 as SVGAGI. V shed 6 bases and J 1 base; nucleotides not matched to a gene: 6. This CDR3 has 14 amino acids. The DNA of the CDR3 is TGTGCCAGCAGATTCTCGGGAGGATCCTACGAGCAGTACTTC. This codes for CASRFSGGSYEQYF.

With regard to this clone: Other nucleotide sequences from this sample produce the same CDR3. The chain combines TRBV6-1 with TRBJ2-3; no firm D call. This CDR3 is 13 amino acids long. Between the trimmed V and J ends, which lost 4 bases and 1 base, there was a span of 6 bases. Germline assignment: CDR1 MNHNS and CDR2 SASEGT. CDR3 DNA sequence: TGTGCCAGCAGTGCCCCGGGCACAGATACGCAGTATTTT. Amino acids: CASSAPGTDTQYF.

This chain joins TRBV6-5 and TRBJ1-4; D is uncertain. CDR3 length equals 16 residues. V was shortened by 0 bases and J by 0 bases, with 8 bases between the two germline ends. Germline V gives CDR1 MNHEY, CDR2 SVGAGI. DNA of the CDR3: TGTGCCAGCAGTTACTCGTGGGCAGCAACTAATGAAAAACTGTTTTTT. It encodes CASSYSWAATNEKLFF.

The rearrangement uses TRBV15 and TRBJ2-2; D is perhaps TRBD1 (5 bases). The CDR3 consists of 13 residues. V shed 8 bases and J shed 6 bases, with 13 bases lying between them. Per germline, CDR1 LNHNV and CDR2 YYDKDF (reference sequence). CDR3 sequence (DNA): TGTGCCACCTCCAGGGTACACGCCGGGGAGCTGTTTTTT. It codes for CATSRVHAGELFF.

A word on this clone: Other DNA sequences in the sample encode the same CDR3. The gene calls are TRBV9 and TRBJ2-7; 11 positions match TRBD1. Germline V CDR1 and CDR2: SGDLS, YYNGEE. V shed 2 bases, J shed 3 bases, and the junction held 4 bases outside the gene matches. The CDR3 has 15 amino acids. The CDR3 is CASSVGQGGYYEQYF. CDR3 DNA sequence: TGTGCCAGCAGCGTGGGACAGGGGGGTTACTACGAGCAGTACTTC.

This clone occurred once. The V and J genes are TRBV29-1 and TRBJ1-4, with 11 bases fitting TRBD1. Germline V lookup: CDR1 SQVTM, CDR2 ANQGSEA. With 0 bases clipped from V and 7 bases from J, the junction kept 1 base outside the gene matches. This CDR3 has 14 amino acids. The CDR3 sequence is CSVEEGTGGEKLFF. The CDR3, as DNA: TGCAGCGTTGAAGAGGGGACAGGGGGTGAAAAACTGTTTTTT.

The genes are TRBV4-3 and TRBJ2-1, with D maybe TRBD2 (6 bases). Germline V gene data show CDR1 as LGHNA and CDR2 as YSLEER. V lost 0 bases, J lost 5 bases, and 8 bases lay in between. The CDR3 length is 14 residues. In DNA, the CDR3 is TGCGCCAGCAGCCAAGACCAGCGGGACAATGAGCAGTTCTTC. Translating it yields CASSQDQRDNEQFF.

The chain joins TRBV13 to TRBJ2-6, with D perhaps matching TRBD1 (6 bases). The germline V gene has CDR1 PRHDT and CDR2 FYEKMQ (reference sequence). The V end was cut by 4 bases, the J end by 9 bases, with 10 bases between. CDR3 size: 13 residues. As DNA, the CDR3 is TGTGCCAGCAGCTCCCAGGGGAACAACGTCCTGACTTTC. This sequence encodes CASSSQGNNVLTF.

The genes are TRBV6-1 and TRBJ1-2; 7 bases match TRBD1. The V gene's germline CDR1 is MNHNS and CDR2 SASEGT. J gave up 5 bases and V 3 bases, and 12 bases lay outside the gene matches. CDR3 length: 16 amino acids. The CDR3 region is CASSDARGGRGYGYTF. The CDR3 nucleotides read TGTGCCAGCAGTGACGCTAGAGGGGGCAGGGGTTATGGCTACACCTTC.

For this clone: This sample also contains other DNA sequences that code for the same CDR3. This chain joins TRBV7-3 and TRBJ1-3; 7 bases are a match to TRBD1. Germline V gives CDR1 SGHTA, CDR2 FQGTGA. J gave up 2 bases and V 4 bases, and 2 bases lay outside the gene matches. This CDR3 region has 14 residues. The CDR3 sequence: CASSSGGPGNTIYF. CDR3 DNA sequence: TGTGCCAGCAGCTCAGGGGGACCTGGAAACACCATATATTTT.

V and J are TRBV5-4 and TRBJ2-3; no clear D gene. Trimming shortened V by 2 bases and J by 3 bases, and 16 bases separated the two germline ends. Germline V gene data show CDR1 as SGHNT and CDR2 as YYREEE (reference sequence). The length of the CDR3 is 16 residues. CDR3 nucleotide sequence: TGTGCCAGCAGCTTCGGTGGTGGGCCCTCGACAGATACGCAGTATTTT. It specifies CASSFGGGPSTDTQYF.

The chain employs TRBV5-1 and TRBJ2-3; the D gene is possibly TRBD1 (6 bases). Trimming cost V 0 bases and J 1 base, with 12 bases left between them. CDR3 length equals 16 residues. CDR1 is SGHRS and CDR2 is YFSETQ in the germline V gene. The CDR3 DNA is TGCGCCAGCAGCTTGGGCCGGGACACAGGCACAGATACGCAGTATTTT. It is translated as CASSLGRDTGTDTQYF.

The CDR3 protein is CASSGPLAATGELFF. Here the CDR3 DNA reads TGCGCCAGCAGCGGGCCACTAGCAGCCACCGGGGAGCTGTTTTTT. The chain joins TRBV5-1 to TRBJ2-2; a weak D match, TRBD2 (6 bases). Germline CDR1 SGHRS, CDR2 YFSETQ. The CDR3 loop spans 15 amino acids. V lost 4 bases, J lost 4 bases, and 14 bases lay in between.

Note on this clone: The sample has other DNA sequences that encode this CDR3 too. The chain uses TRBV18 and TRBJ1-5; maybe TRBD1 (5 bases). V lost 3 bases and J 6 bases, leaving 12 bases between the germline ends. The germline V gene encodes CDR1 KGHSH and CDR2 LQKENI. This CDR3 is built from 14 residues. The CDR3 loop reads CASSPGGGAQPQHF. The CDR3 DNA is TGTGCCAGCTCACCGGGCGGCGGGGCTCAGCCCCAGCATTTT.

The rearrangement joins TRBV7-8 to TRBJ1-1; D not resolved. This CDR3 comprises 13 residues. The V end was cut by 5 bases, the J end by 4 bases, with 11 bases between. CDR1 and CDR2 from the germline V gene are SGHVS and FQNEAQ. This CDR3 is CASSRPGLTEAFF. CDR3 nucleotides: TGTGCCAGCAGCCGCCCTGGGCTCACTGAAGCTTTCTTT.

This chain uses TRBV6-5 with TRBJ2-4; D is perhaps TRBD2 (6 bases). The CDR3 consists of 11 residues. CDR1 and CDR2 (germline): MNHEY, SVGAGI. V was cut by 6 bases and J by 9 bases, with 9 bases left in between. The CDR3: CASREGPIQYF. DNA for the CDR3: TGTGCCAGCAGGGAGGGGCCCATTCAGTACTTC.

The chain couples TRBV7-7 to TRBJ2-1; TRBD1 matches at 12 bases. Trimming at V came to 5 bases and at J to 9 bases, leaving 8 bases not matched to a gene. Germline-derived CDR1 and CDR2 are SSHAT and FNYEAQ (reference sequence). There are 15 residues in the CDR3. The CDR3 nucleotides are TGTGCCAGCAGCCATGGGACAGGGGGCTTGGCTGAGCAGTTCTTC. Protein: CASSHGTGGLAEQFF.

The rearrangement links TRBV30 to TRBJ2-5, with TRBD1 matching 8 bases. CDR3 length: 14 residues. Germline lookup yields CDR1 GTSNPN and CDR2 SVGIG (reference sequence). With 3 bases clipped from V and 11 bases from J, the junction kept 14 bases outside the gene matches. In nucleotides, the CDR3 is TGTGCCTGGAGAGGACAGGGAATAGCTCTTGGGCAGTACTTC. Its protein product is CAWRGQGIALGQYF.

The chain links TRBV25-1 to TRBJ1-2, with TRBD1 matching over 7 bases. The trim removed 6 bases at V and 7 bases at J, leaving 11 bases unmatched. Germline values: CDR1 MGHDK, CDR2 SYGVNS. The CDR3 covers 14 residues. In nucleotides, the CDR3 is TGTGCCAGCAGCCCGGGACAGACAAATCTTGGCTACACCTTC. The encoded protein is CASSPGQTNLGYTF.